Below, 11 T cell receptor beta chains from the same sample are listed, as sequenced in a study of untreated major depressive disorder. Generated by immunoSEQ multiplex PCR, the TCRdb table keeps only in-frame clones and is missing some. The sample holds just over 20,000 clones; around 87% are singletons and the top ten take 5% to 5.5%. Sequenced: CD4+ T cells from PBMCs. All receptors derive from a woman aged 25 to 39 in good health.

This clone was observed a handful of times. The gene calls are TRBV7-2 and TRBJ2-5; D not resolved. The length of the CDR3 is 14 residues. Trimming removed 4 bases at V and 1 base at J, with 10 bases between. Per germline, CDR1 SGHTA and CDR2 FQGNSA. This CDR3 is CASSWRLGQETQYF. CDR3 nucleotide sequence: TGTGCCAGCAGCTGGCGACTGGGCCAAGAGACCCAGTACTTC.

This clone was picked up one time. This chain uses TRBV11-3 with TRBJ1-5; TRBD1 is a possible D gene (5 bases). The CDR3 contains 18 residues. V lost 1 base to trimming and J lost 0 bases, with 16 bases between them. Germline V gives CDR1 SGHNT, CDR2 YENEEA. Here the CDR3 DNA reads TGTGCCAGCAGCTTAGCACTCGGCAGGGCCTATAGCAATCAGCCCCAGCATTTT. Its translation is CASSLALGRAYSNQPQHF.

The chain has TRBV7-7 and TRBJ2-3, with TRBD2 matching 14 bases. CDR3 length equals 16 residues. With 5 bases clipped from V and 6 bases from J, the junction kept 7 bases outside the gene matches. Germline CDR1 SSHAT, CDR2 FNYEAQ (reference sequence). Here the CDR3 DNA reads TGTGCCAGCAGCCCAAGACTAGCGGGGGGGCAGGATACGCAGTATTTT. Its protein is CASSPRLAGGQDTQYF.

CDR3 loop: CASSYPRGQGHQPQHF. The DNA for the CDR3 is TGTGCCAGCAGTTACCCGAGGGGACAGGGCCATCAGCCCCAGCATTTT. The chain links TRBV6-6 to TRBJ1-5; 9 bases agree with TRBD1. The CDR3 is 16 amino acids. Trimming removed 2 bases from V and 5 bases from J; junction bases left unmatched: 7. Germline assignment: CDR1 MNHNY and CDR2 SVGAGI (reference sequence).

V gene TRBV7-9 combines with J gene TRBJ1-1; the D gene is possibly TRBD1 (6 bases). Trimming took off 8 bases at V and 3 bases at J, with 10 bases between the two ends. Germline V gene data show CDR1 as SEHNR and CDR2 as FQNEAQ (reference sequence). This CDR3 is built from 12 residues. The CDR3 region is CASDRYDTEAFF. CDR3 nucleotide sequence: TGTGCCAGCGACAGGTACGACACTGAAGCTTTCTTT. Using reference TRBV7-9 and TRBJ1-1 for the parts outside the CDR3, the full variable domain is DTGVSQNPRHKITKRGQNVTFRCDPISEHNRLYWYRQTLGQGPEFLTYFQNEAQLEKSRLLSDRFSAERPKGSFSTLEIQRTEQGDSAMYLCASDRYDTEAFFGQGTRLTVV.

Regarding this clone: The junction departs from the called germline gene at one end, perhaps through a read error. This chain connects TRBV7-7 to TRBJ2-2, with D perhaps TRBD1 (6 bases). CDR1 and CDR2 (germline): SSHAT, FNYEAQ (reference sequence). This CDR3 has 13 residues. The CDR3 loop is CASSLAGDGELFF. CDR3 sequence (DNA): TGTGCTAGCAGCTTAGCAGGGGACGGGGAGCTGTTTTTT.

V gene TRBV6-6 combines with J gene TRBJ2-1; tentatively, D is TRBD2 (5 bases). Germline V gives CDR1 MNHNY, CDR2 SVGAGI (reference sequence). V dropped 2 bases and J dropped 9 bases, with 8 bases sitting between them. The CDR3 totals 12 residues. As DNA, the CDR3 is TGTGCCAGCAGTTACGCGGGCTTTGAGCAGTTCTTC. Protein sequence: CASSYAGFEQFF.

The chain uses TRBV14 and TRBJ1-6; D is possibly TRBD1 (5 bases). Deletions cut 3 bases from V and 9 bases from J, with 12 bases between. CDR1 SGHDN and CDR2 FVKESK come from the germline V gene. The CDR3 has 14 residues. DNA for the CDR3: TGTGCCAGCAGCCACGGGCAGGGTGGTTCACCCCTCCACTTT. Its translation: CASSHGQGGSPLHF.

The rearrangement uses TRBV5-1 and TRBJ2-5; D could derive from TRBD1 or TRBD2 (5 bases each). Deletions cut 0 bases from V and 5 bases from J, with 14 bases between. This CDR3 is built from 15 residues. The germline gives CDR1 SGHRS, CDR2 YFSETQ. Written as DNA, the CDR3 is TGCGCCAGCAGCTTGGGCCTAAGGGACGCGGAGACCCAGTACTTC. As protein: CASSLGLRDAETQYF.

The chain employs TRBV28 and TRBJ1-2; D is possibly TRBD1 (5 bases). The CDR3 is 13 amino acids. The V end lost 3 bases, the J end lost 6 bases, and 11 bases lay between the germline ends. Per germline, CDR1 MDHEN and CDR2 SYDVKM. CDR3 bases: TGTGCCAGCAGTTTGAGAGGGACCCATGGCTACACCTTC. Its protein is CASSLRGTHGYTF.

The rearrangement uses TRBV30 and TRBJ2-7, with D possibly called TRBD1 or TRBD2 (6 bases each). Germline V gene sequence: CDR1 GTSNPN, CDR2 SVGIG (reference sequence). The CDR3 sequence is 13 residues long. The germline V and J ends were trimmed by 2 bases and 2 bases, with 10 bases remaining between them. CDR3 bases: TGTGCCTGGAGTACCGGGGGCGCCTACGAGCAGTACTTC. It is translated as CAWSTGGAYEQYF.